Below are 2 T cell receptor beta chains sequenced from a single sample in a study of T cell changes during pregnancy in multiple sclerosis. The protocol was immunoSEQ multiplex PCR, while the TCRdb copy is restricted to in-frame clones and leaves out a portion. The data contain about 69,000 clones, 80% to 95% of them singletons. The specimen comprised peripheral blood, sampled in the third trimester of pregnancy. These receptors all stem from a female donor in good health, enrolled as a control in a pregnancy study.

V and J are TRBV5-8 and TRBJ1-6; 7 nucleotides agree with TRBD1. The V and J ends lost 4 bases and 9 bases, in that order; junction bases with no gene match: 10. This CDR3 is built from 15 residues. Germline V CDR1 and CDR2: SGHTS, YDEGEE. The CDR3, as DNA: TGTGCCAGCAGCGAGAGACAGGGCCGTATTTCACCCCTCCACTTT. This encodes CASSERQGRISPLHF. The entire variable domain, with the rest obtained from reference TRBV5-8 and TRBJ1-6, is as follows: EAGVTQSPTHLIKTRGQQATLRCSPISGHTSVYWYQQALGLGLQFLLWYDEGEERNRGNFPPRFSGRQFPNYSSELNVNALELEDSALYLCASSERQGRISPLHFGNGTRLTVT.

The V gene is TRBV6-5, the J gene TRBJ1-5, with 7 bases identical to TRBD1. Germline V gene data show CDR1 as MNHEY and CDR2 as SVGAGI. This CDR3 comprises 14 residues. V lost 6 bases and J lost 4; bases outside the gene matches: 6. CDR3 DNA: TGTGCCAGCAGACACGGGACAGATAATCAGCCCCAGCATTTT. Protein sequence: CASRHGTDNQPQHF.